Given below is one T cell receptor beta chain in context. Antigen: not known. These data belong to a study of blood T cells in healthy people across ages. Study-level results: The study lacked donor CMV status, which possibly confounded expanded clonotype changes. Total diversity from one million sequenced T cells was likely underestimated.

Donation came from healthy Caucasian individuals in Russia who were aged about 6 to 95. Next came a second PCR, run for roughly 6 to 11 cycles, which used a sample-barcoded 5' primer along with a J-beta primer mix. Every single cDNA molecule received a tag from a template-switch adaptor with 12 random nucleotides. TCRdb redid the calling of the 5' RACE reads with MiXCR, one entry per CDR3 protein. This sample has approximately 1,100,000 distinct CDR3 sequences, with over 35% found just once. CDR1 and CDR2 from the germline V gene are SGHTA and FQGNSA. V was cut by 4 bases and J by 4 bases, with 14 bases left in between. The CDR3 runs to 15 residues.

The chain employs TRBV7-2 and TRBJ1-5; a weak D match, TRBD1 (5 bases). The source of this sequence is a woman aged 55-75 years in good health. The sequencing sample was made of blood. CDR3 nucleotides: TGTGCCAGCAGCTCCAGGACACATGGGAATCAGCCCCAGCATTTT. Its translation: CASSSRTHGNQPQHF.